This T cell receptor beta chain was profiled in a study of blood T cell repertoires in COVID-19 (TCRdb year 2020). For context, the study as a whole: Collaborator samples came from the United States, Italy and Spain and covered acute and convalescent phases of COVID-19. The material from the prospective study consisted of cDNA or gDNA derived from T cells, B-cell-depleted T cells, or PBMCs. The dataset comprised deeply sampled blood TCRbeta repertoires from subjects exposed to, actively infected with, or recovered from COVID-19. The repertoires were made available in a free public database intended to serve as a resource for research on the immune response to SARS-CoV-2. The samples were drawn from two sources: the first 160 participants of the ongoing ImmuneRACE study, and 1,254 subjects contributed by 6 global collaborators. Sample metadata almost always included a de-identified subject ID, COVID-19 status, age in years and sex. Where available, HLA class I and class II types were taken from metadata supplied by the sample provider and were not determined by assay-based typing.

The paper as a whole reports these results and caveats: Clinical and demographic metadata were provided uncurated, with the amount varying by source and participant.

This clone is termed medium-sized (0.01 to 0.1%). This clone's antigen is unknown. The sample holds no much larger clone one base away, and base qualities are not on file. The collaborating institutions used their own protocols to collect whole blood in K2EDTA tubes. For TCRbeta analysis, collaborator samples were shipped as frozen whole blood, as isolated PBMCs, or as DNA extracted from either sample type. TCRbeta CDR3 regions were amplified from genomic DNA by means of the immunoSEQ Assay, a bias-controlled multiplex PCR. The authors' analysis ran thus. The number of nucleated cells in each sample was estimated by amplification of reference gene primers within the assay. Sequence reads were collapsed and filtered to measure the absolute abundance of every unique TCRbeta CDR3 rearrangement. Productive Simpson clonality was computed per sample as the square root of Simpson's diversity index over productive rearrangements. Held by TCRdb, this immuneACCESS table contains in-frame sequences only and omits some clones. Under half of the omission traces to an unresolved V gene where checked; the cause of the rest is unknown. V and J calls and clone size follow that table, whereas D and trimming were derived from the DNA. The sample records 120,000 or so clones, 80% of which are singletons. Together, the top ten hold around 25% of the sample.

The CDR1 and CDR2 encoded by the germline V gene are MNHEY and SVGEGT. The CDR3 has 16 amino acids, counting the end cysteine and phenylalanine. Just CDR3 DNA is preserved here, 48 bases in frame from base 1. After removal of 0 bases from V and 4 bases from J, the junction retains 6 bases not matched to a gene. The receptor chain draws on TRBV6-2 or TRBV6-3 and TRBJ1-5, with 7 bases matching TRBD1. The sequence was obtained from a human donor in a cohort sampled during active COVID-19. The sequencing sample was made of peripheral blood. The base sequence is TGTGCCAGCAGTTACTCCCTTTGGGACAGAAATCAGCCCCAGCATTTT. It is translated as CASSYSLWDRNQPQHF.